This T cell receptor beta chain is from a study of metastatic and nonmetastatic thyroid tumors. All patients were treatment-naive before thyroid surgery. TCRdb reassembled clones from the PCR reads with MiXCR. The sample has about 85,000 clones, over 8.5% seen once. This clone was recorded many times. The receptor was derived from a female donor with papillary thyroid cancer or a benign thyroid nodule (not recorded which). Some clones in this sample may be carry-over from other donors' samples. Input material: blood.

The CDR3 DNA reads as TGCGCCAGCAGCCAAAGGTTGGGGGGCGATGAGCAGTTCTTC. This encodes CASSQRLGGDEQFF. The chain joins TRBV4-1 to TRBJ2-1, with D perhaps TRBD1 or TRBD2 (6 bases each). The CDR3 is 14 amino acids. Trimming took 2 bases from V and 8 from J, leaving 13 bases between them. Germline V lookup: CDR1 MGHRA, CDR2 YSYEKL.